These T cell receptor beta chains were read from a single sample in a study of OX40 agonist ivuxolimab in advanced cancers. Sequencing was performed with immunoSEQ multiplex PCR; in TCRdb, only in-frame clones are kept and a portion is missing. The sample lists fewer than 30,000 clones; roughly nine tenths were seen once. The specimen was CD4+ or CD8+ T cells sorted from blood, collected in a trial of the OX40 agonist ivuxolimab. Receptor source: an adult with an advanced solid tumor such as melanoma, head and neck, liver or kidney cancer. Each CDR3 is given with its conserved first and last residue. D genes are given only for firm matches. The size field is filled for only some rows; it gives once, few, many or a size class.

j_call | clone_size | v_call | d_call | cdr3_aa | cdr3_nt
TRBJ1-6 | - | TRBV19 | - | CATSGQLNSPLHF | TGTGCCACTTCAGGACAACTAAATTCACCCCTCCACTTT
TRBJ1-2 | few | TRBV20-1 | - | CSASKYGGYTF | TGCAGTGCTAGCAAGTACGGTGGCTACACCTTC
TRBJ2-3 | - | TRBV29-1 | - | CSFKRGWSTDTQYF | TGCAGCTTCAAGAGGGGGTGGAGCACAGATACGCAGTATTTT
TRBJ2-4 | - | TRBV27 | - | CASSLWGATNIQYF | TGTGCCAGCAGTTTATGGGGGGCGACGAACATTCAGTACTTC
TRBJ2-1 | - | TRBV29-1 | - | CSVSRGGGNEQFF | TGCAGCGTTTCCCGCGGGGGCGGCAATGAGCAGTTCTTC
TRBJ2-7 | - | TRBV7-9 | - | CASSSLSAYEQYF | TGTGCCAGCAGCTCCCTGTCAGCCTACGAGCAGTACTTC
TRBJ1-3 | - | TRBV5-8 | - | CASSLGGSGNTIYF | TGTGCCAGCAGCTTAGGCGGCTCTGGAAACACCATATATTTT
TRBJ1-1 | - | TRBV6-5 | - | CASRTGPFFTEAFF | TGTGCCAGCAGAACTGGCCCATTCTTTACTGAAGCTTTCTTT
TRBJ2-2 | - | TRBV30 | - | CAWSYPGELFF | TGTGCCTGGAGTTATCCCGGGGAGCTGTTTTTT
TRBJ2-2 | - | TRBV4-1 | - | CASSQSGKYTGELFF | TGCGCCAGCAGCCAAAGCGGAAAATACACCGGGGAGCTGTTTTTT
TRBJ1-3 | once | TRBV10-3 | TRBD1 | CAIRDRDSGNTIYF | TGTGCCATCAGGGACAGGGACTCTGGAAACACCATATATTTT
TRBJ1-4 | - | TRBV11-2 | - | CASSLSATNEKLFF | TGTGCCAGCAGCTTATCCGCAACTAATGAAAAACTGTTTTTT
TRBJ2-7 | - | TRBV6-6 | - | CASSYLAGLGVEQYF | TGTGCCAGCAGTTACCTAGCTGGTCTAGGGGTTGAGCAGTACTTC
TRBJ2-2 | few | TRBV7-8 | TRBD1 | CASSLRGQGRLNTGELFF | TGTGCCAGCAGCTTAAGAGGACAGGGCCGACTGAACACCGGGGAGCTGTTTTTT
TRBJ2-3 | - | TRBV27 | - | CASSCLPGWGTDTQYF | TGTGCCAGCAGTTGCCTCCCGGGGTGGGGCACAGATACGCAGTATTTT
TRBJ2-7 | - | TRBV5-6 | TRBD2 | CASSWASGSYEQYF | TGTGCCAGCAGCTGGGCTAGCGGCTCCTACGAGCAGTACTTC
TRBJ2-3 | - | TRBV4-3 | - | CASSQDAAALTDTQYF | TGCGCCAGCAGCCAAGATGCGGCAGCCCTCACAGATACGCAGTATTTT
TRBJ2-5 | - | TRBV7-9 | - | CASRDREETQYF | TGTGCCAGTAGGGACCGCGAGGAGACCCAGTACTTC
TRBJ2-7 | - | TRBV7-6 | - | CASSLDGSYEQYF | TGTGCCAGCAGCTTGGACGGTTCCTACGAGCAGTACTTC
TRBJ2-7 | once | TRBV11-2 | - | CASSLRGEQYF | TGTGCCAGCAGCTTAAGGGGTGAACAGTACTTC
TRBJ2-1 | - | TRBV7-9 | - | CASSSPGKINEQFF | TGTGCCAGCAGTTCACCAGGGAAGATAAATGAGCAGTTCTTC
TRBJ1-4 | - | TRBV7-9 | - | CASSSGTSDANEKLFF | TGTGCCAGCAGTTCGGGGACTTCGGACGCTAATGAAAAACTGTTTTTT
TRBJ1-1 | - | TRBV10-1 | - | CASSETRERTEAFF | TGCGCCAGCAGTGAAACCAGGGAGAGAACTGAAGCTTTCTTT